The 24 T cell receptor beta chains given below trace back to one sample, sequenced in a study of Tregs in tolerant kidney transplant recipients (dated by TCRdb to between 2018 and 2021). The transplants used related donors with nonmyeloablative bone marrow transplantation, and mixed chimerism in the human trials was transient. The method was the immunoSEQ multiplex PCR assay. The table was pulled from immuneACCESS by TCRdb, which kept in-frame rearrangements only. Such tables lose some clones; where checked, under half of the loss comes from unresolved V genes, and the rest has no known cause. The record for this sample contains 9,000 to 13,000 clones. Of the sample, 20% to 30% falls within the top ten clones. The starting material was CD8+ T cells from blood (PBMCs), obtained 24 months after the transplant. The receptor source for this set is a human patient who received a combined kidney and bone marrow transplant. Once a transplant has taken place, some T cells may be donor derived.

Comment on this clone: The read stops 3 residues short of the end of the CDR3; the missing end is completed from the germline J gene. The V and J genes are TRBV5-6 and TRBJ2-7; 8 bases agree with TRBD1. Germline assignment: CDR1 SGHDT and CDR2 YYEEEE. Trimming removed 4 bases from V and 4 bases from J; junction bases left unmatched: 4. This CDR3 region has 13 residues. CDR3 amino acids: CASSGGQDYEQYF. The DNA read from the CDR3 is TGTGCCAGCAGCGGGGGACAGGATTACGAG.

Note on this clone: The CDR3 end lies 3 residues beyond the end of the read and is filled in from the germline J gene. The rearrangement links TRBV13 to TRBJ2-2; 7 bases are shared with TRBD1. CDR3 length: 13 residues. V lost 10 bases to trimming and J lost 1 base; unmatched junction nucleotides: 3. Germline-derived CDR1 and CDR2 are PRHDT and FYEKMQ (reference sequence). The CDR3 loop reads CATGQENTGELFF. The part of the CDR3 DNA that was read is TGTGCCACCGGACAGGAGAACACCGGGGAG.

A word on this clone: Read sequence stops 3 residues before the CDR3 end, and the germline J gene provides the missing end. V is TRBV6-2 or TRBV6-3 and J is TRBJ1-2; 8 bases are shared with TRBD1. The junction had 7 bases not matched to a gene; V was cut back by 6 bases and J by 4 bases. This CDR3 is built from 14 residues. CDR1 and CDR2 (germline): MNHEY, SVGEGT. CDR3 sequence: CASSYPGQAYGYTF. The sequenced CDR3 bases are TGTGCCAGCAGCTATCCGGGACAGGCCTATGGC.

In the case of this clone: The read halts 3 residues ahead of the CDR3 end, with the missing end drawn from the germline J gene. This chain joins TRBV20-1 and TRBJ2-7; 8 bases match TRBD1. The CDR3 sequence is 15 residues long. Per the germline V gene, CDR1 is DFQATT and CDR2 is SNEGSKA (reference sequence). Trimming cost V 1 base and J 0 bases; bases outside gene matches: 5. The CDR3 sequence: CSARATGGLSYEQYF. CDR3 DNA (partial): TGCAGTGCTAGAGCTACAGGGGGACTCTCCTACGAG.

Incomplete CDR3 DNA: TGTGCCAGCAGTTACACTACAACTAATGAAAAA. Translation gives CASSYTTTNEK. The CDR3 reads in full as CASSYTTTNEKLFF. V gene TRBV2 combines with J gene TRBJ1-4; the D is unclear. The CDR3 is cut off 3 residues early in the read; its end comes from the germline J gene. Germline assignment: CDR1 SNHLY and CDR2 FYNNEI. The CDR3 length is 14 residues. The V end was cut by 5 bases, the J end by 0 bases, with 7 bases between.

This clone registers medium-sized by frequency. From the germline J gene comes the end of the CDR3, since the read stops 3 residues before it. The genes are TRBV29-1 and TRBJ2-3; 9 nucleotides align to TRBD2. CDR1 is SQVTM and CDR2 is ANQGSEA in the germline V gene. The CDR3 runs to 15 residues. Unmatched junction bases numbered 9, after V lost 6 bases and J lost 2 bases. The CDR3 spells CSVLAGVTPTDTQYF. The CDR3 bases that were read are TGCAGCGTGTTAGCGGGAGTTACTCCCACAGATACG.

Regarding this clone: The CDR3 extends 3 residues past the end of the read, so its final part is completed from the germline J gene. The chain combines TRBV7-7 with TRBJ2-1, with TRBD2 identical over 7 bases. V trimming: 0 bases; J trimming: 8 bases; junction bases outside the gene matches: 7. The germline V gene encodes CDR1 SSHAT and CDR2 FNYEAQ (reference sequence). The CDR3 extends over 15 amino acids. The chain's CDR3 is CASSLAGLPYDEQFF. The covered CDR3 bases are TGTGCCAGCAGCTTAGCGGGACTACCCTATGATGAG.

The CDR3 reads CSARDSGRGRTSNQPQHF. The DNA read from the CDR3 is TGCAGTGCTAGAGATTCTGGCAGGGGGAGAACCAGCAATCAGCCC. This chain uses TRBV20-1 with TRBJ1-5, with TRBD1 matching over 7 bases. The read ends 3 residues shy of where the CDR3 ends; the end is completed using the germline J gene. Germline CDR1 and CDR2: DFQATT and SNEGSKA (reference sequence). The V and J ends lost 0 bases and 1 base, in that order; junction bases with no gene match: 12. The CDR3 sequence is 18 residues long.

By frequency, this clone registers medium-sized. The CDR3 is cut off 3 residues early in the read; its end comes from the germline J gene. J is TRBJ2-3 and V is TRBV30, with D hard to call. The V end was cut by 2 bases, the J end by 4 bases, with 13 bases between. Germline values: CDR1 GTSNPN, CDR2 SVGIG (reference sequence). The CDR3 is made up of 14 amino acids. CDR3 protein: CAWSRALEADTQYF. The part of the CDR3 DNA that was read is TGTGCCTGGAGTAGGGCTTTAGAAGCAGATACG.

The DNA read from the CDR3 is TGTGCCAGCAGCGGTGCAGGGGGGCCCCCGGAAACTGAA. It yields the protein CASSGAGGPPETE. The full CDR3 protein reads CASSGAGGPPETEAFF. The rearrangement joins TRBV9 to TRBJ1-1; 7 bases agree with TRBD1. The read stops 3 residues short of the end of the CDR3; the missing end is completed from the germline J gene. Trimming took 3 bases from V and 5 from J; bases not matched to a gene: 13. The CDR3 spans 16 residues. Looked up from germline, CDR1 is SGDLS and CDR2 is YYNGEE.

For this clone: The CDR3 goes on 3 residues after the read ends, and that part is filled in from the germline J gene. This rearrangement joins TRBV6-2 or TRBV6-3 to TRBJ2-3; 8 nucleotides line up with TRBD1. Germline CDR1 is MNHEY and CDR2 is SVGEGT. The CDR3 sequence is 15 residues long. J lost 6 bases, V lost 6 bases, and 11 bases had no gene match. The CDR3 reads CASRARTGRIDTQYF. The CDR3 bases that were read are TGTGCCAGCAGGGCCCGGACAGGGAGGATTGATACG.

In the case of this clone: The read stops 3 residues short of the end of the CDR3; the missing end is completed from the germline J gene. The V and J genes are TRBV7-9 and TRBJ1-6, with TRBD1 as a possible D gene (5 bases). From germline, CDR1 is SEHNR and CDR2 FQNEAQ (reference sequence). Trimming cost V 5 bases and J 10 bases, with 15 bases left between them. CDR3 size: 14 residues. The chain's CDR3 is CASSRVQGSSPLHF. The covered CDR3 bases are TGTGCCAGCAGCCGTGTCCAGGGAAGCTCACCC.

Of note for this clone: The missing CDR3 end, 3 residues past where the read stops, is filled in from the germline J gene. This chain connects TRBV7-6 to TRBJ2-7, with 10 bases lining up with TRBD2. The CDR3 runs to 18 residues. With 4 bases clipped from V and 4 bases from J, the junction kept 16 bases outside the gene matches. Per germline, CDR1 SGHVS and CDR2 FNYEAQ. CDR3: CASSSSLLAASGSYEQYF. The DNA read from the CDR3 is TGTGCCAGCAGCTCCTCCCTCTTGGCGGCTAGCGGGAGTTACGAG.

For this clone: The CDR3 goes on 3 residues after the read ends, and that part is filled in from the germline J gene. The chain combines TRBV29-1 with TRBJ2-1; no definite D call. Trimming left V 6 bases short and J 5 bases short, with 20 bases between. Germline CDR1 is SQVTM and CDR2 is ANQGSEA. There are 15 residues in the CDR3. The CDR3: CSVEHHSYADNEQFF. Incomplete CDR3 DNA: TGCAGCGTCGAACACCATTCCTACGCGGACAATGAG.

On this clone: The read gets to within 3 residues of the CDR3 end, and the germline J gene fills in the rest. This chain links TRBV18 with TRBJ1-3; D gene uncertain. V lost 6 bases to trimming and J lost 2 bases, with 11 bases between them. CDR1 and CDR2 (germline): KGHSH, LQKENI. This CDR3 has 14 amino acids. CDR3 bases read: TGTGCCAGCTCTAGCCCCGAGACTGGAAACACC. This gives the protein CASSSPETGNT. The full CDR3 reads CASSSPETGNTIYF. Complete variable domain (other parts from reference TRBV18 and TRBJ1-3): NAGVMQNPRHLVRRRGQEARLRCSPMKGHSHVYWYRQLPEEGLKFMVYLQKENIIDESGMPKERFSAEFPKEGPSILRIQQVVRGDSAAYFCASSSPETGNTIYFGEGSWLTVV.

Concerning this clone: The read ends 3 residues before the CDR3 terminus; that terminus is restored from the germline J gene. The gene calls are TRBV13 and TRBJ2-1, with 7 nucleotides matching TRBD2. V gave up 3 bases and J gave up 3 bases; unmatched junction bases: 17. Germline values: CDR1 PRHDT, CDR2 FYEKMQ (reference sequence). The CDR3 extends over 19 amino acids. The CDR3 reads CASSFLTAPAGSFYNEQFF. The CDR3 bases that were read are TGTGCCAGCAGCTTCCTGACAGCACCAGCGGGATCTTTCTACAATGAG.

Notes on this clone: The DNA ends 3 residues before the CDR3 does, and the rest of the CDR3 is filled in from the germline J gene. The V and J genes are TRBV30 and TRBJ2-7, with TRBD1 matching over 10 bases. The J segment lost 2 bases and the V segment lost 3 bases, leaving 1 base of the junction unmatched. The CDR3 sequence is 13 residues long. Per the germline V gene, CDR1 is GTSNPN and CDR2 is SVGIG (reference sequence). Partial CDR3 DNA: TGTGCCTGGAGAGGACAGGGGGCCTACGAG. Encoded protein: CAWRGQGAYE. The complete CDR3 sequence is CAWRGQGAYEQYF.

Its frequency marks this clone as medium-sized (0.01 to 0.1%). With the read ending 3 residues before the CDR3 end, the germline J gene is used to fill in that end. This rearrangement joins TRBV6-2 or TRBV6-3 to TRBJ2-5; the match to TRBD1 covers 9 bases. Germline loops: CDR1 MNHEY, CDR2 SVGEGT. The CDR3 totals 17 residues. With V trimmed by 0 bases and J by 2 bases, 7 bases remained unmatched. CDR3: CASSYSISDRGQETQYF. The CDR3 DNA, read in part, is TGTGCCAGCAGTTACTCGATATCTGACAGGGGGCAAGAGACC.

This clone counts as medium-sized by frequency. The read falls 3 residues short of the CDR3 end, and the missing part is taken from the germline J gene. The chain joins TRBV5-1 to TRBJ2-2; a possible D gene is TRBD2 (6 bases). Germline loops: CDR1 SGHRS, CDR2 YFSETQ. V lost 2 bases, J lost 3 bases, and 8 bases lay in between. The CDR3 runs 14 residues. CDR3 region: CASSFGTYTGELFF. CDR3 DNA (partial): TGCGCCAGCAGCTTTGGGACTTACACCGGGGAG. The complete variable domain, with remaining parts taken from reference TRBV5-1 and TRBJ2-2, reads KAGVTQTPRYLIKTRGQQVTLSCSPISGHRSVSWYQQTPGQGLQFLFEYFSETQRNKGNFPGRFSGRQFSNSRSEMNVSTLELGDSALYLCASSFGTYTGELFFGEGSRLTVL.

The part of the CDR3 DNA that was read is TGTGCCAGCAGTGTGAACCGGGACAGGGGTGACTATGGC. This sequence encodes CASSVNRDRGDYG. The whole CDR3 is CASSVNRDRGDYGYTF. The J gene is TRBJ1-2, the V gene TRBV28, with 10 positions matching TRBD1. The read falls 3 residues short of the CDR3 end, and the missing part is taken from the germline J gene. This CDR3 is 16 amino acids long. Germline V gene sequence: CDR1 MDHEN, CDR2 SYDVKM. The J segment lost 3 bases and the V segment lost 5 bases, leaving 9 bases of the junction unmatched.

Turning to this clone: The read stops 3 residues short of the end of the CDR3; the missing end is completed from the germline J gene. The chain links TRBV4-1 to TRBJ2-2, with 8 bases fitting TRBD1. Germline CDR1 is MGHRA and CDR2 is YSYEKL. This CDR3 comprises 15 residues. Trimming took 2 bases from V and 3 from J; bases not matched to a gene: 2. This CDR3 is CASSQLTGDTGELFF. CDR3 DNA, as far as it was read: TGCGCCAGCAGCCAACTGACAGGGGACACCGGGGAG.

On this clone itself: The read terminates 3 residues ahead of where the CDR3 ends, so the germline J gene completes it. This same CDR3 is encoded by further DNA sequences in the sample. The chain links TRBV5-3 to TRBJ2-5; possibly TRBD1 for D (6 bases). TRBV5-3 is treated as an ORF (open reading frame) with a function not yet certain. The CDR3 runs to 17 residues. Trimming stripped 2 bases from V and 2 bases from J, with 19 bases between. CDR3 DNA, as far as it was read: TGTGCCAGAAGCTTAGCCAACAGGGACCATGCTCAAGAGACC. This translates into CARSLANRDHAQET. The whole CDR3 protein reads CARSLANRDHAQETQYF.

Regarding this clone: The read is 3 residues too short to cover the CDR3 end, so that end is filled in from the germline J gene. The chain employs TRBV7-6 and TRBJ1-1; TRBD1 might be the D (6 bases). Germline CDR1 is SGHVS and CDR2 is FNYEAQ. Trimming left V 1 base short and J 0 bases short, with 12 bases between. The CDR3 loop spans 16 amino acids. CDR3 DNA (partial): TGTGCCAGCAGCTTAGGCGCCGGACAGATGAACACTGAA. Protein product: CASSLGAGQMNTE. The full CDR3 sequence reads CASSLGAGQMNTEAFF.

CDR3 in amino acids: CASSEGVSSGEKLFF. The sequenced part of the CDR3 DNA is TGTGCCAGCAGCGAGGGTGTCTCCTCAGGCGAAAAA. The chain joins TRBV5-4 to TRBJ1-4; no clear D gene. The read ends 3 residues before the CDR3 terminus; that terminus is restored from the germline J gene. There are 15 residues in the CDR3. Trimming stripped 4 bases from V and 8 bases from J, with 18 bases between. Germline V gene sequence: CDR1 SGHNT, CDR2 YYREEE (reference sequence).